This entry lists 9 T cell receptor beta chains sequenced from one sample in a study of blood T cell repertoires in COVID-19. Measured with immunoSEQ multiplex PCR; TCRdb has only the in-frame clones, and not every one. This table has just under 350,000 clones, about 86% appearing once. The sequenced sample consisted of peripheral blood. These TCRs come from a man younger than 45 with active or convalescent COVID-19.

The chain combines TRBV6-1 with TRBJ1-2; 7 positions match TRBD1. CDR3 length: 14 residues. V shed 1 base, J shed 4 bases, and the junction held 3 bases outside the gene matches. Looked up from germline, CDR1 is MNHNS and CDR2 is SASEGT. CDR3 DNA: TGTGCCAGCAGTGAAGGGACAGGACCCTATGGCTACACCTTC. This gives the protein CASSEGTGPYGYTF.

The rearrangement joins TRBV19 to TRBJ1-2; 7 bases match TRBD1. V was pared by 4 bases and J by 2 bases, with 7 bases of the junction left unmatched. CDR3 length: 15 residues. From germline, CDR1 is LNHDA and CDR2 SQIVND (reference sequence). The CDR3 sequence: CASSTPEGANYGYTF. Written as DNA, the CDR3 is TGTGCCAGTAGTACTCCAGAGGGGGCCAACTATGGCTACACCTTC.

This chain joins TRBV19 and TRBJ1-2, with D possibly matching TRBD1 (5 bases). The V and J ends lost 3 bases and 8 bases respectively, with 19 bases between them. CDR1 LNHDA and CDR2 SQIVND come from the germline V gene (reference sequence). There are 15 residues in the CDR3. The CDR3 loop is CASSIHPGWGPGYTF. The CDR3 DNA reads as TGTGCCAGTAGTATTCATCCAGGGTGGGGCCCCGGCTACACCTTC. Filled out from reference TRBV19 and TRBJ1-2, the complete variable domain reads DGGITQSPKYLFRKEGQNVTLSCEQNLNHDAMYWYRQDPGQGLRLIYYSQIVNDFQKGDIAEGYSVSREKKESFPLTVTSAQKNPTAFYLCASSIHPGWGPGYTFGSGTRLTVV.

For the CDR3, the DNA is TGTGCCAGCAGCCCGAGCCGGACTAGTGGGGAGCAGTTCTTC. Translating it yields CASSPSRTSGEQFF. The chain recombines TRBV7-3 with TRBJ2-1, with 7 nucleotides matching TRBD2. Per germline, CDR1 SGHTA and CDR2 FQGTGA. CDR3 length: 14 residues. J lost 10 bases, V lost 5 bases, and 11 bases had no gene match.

The rearrangement links TRBV6-5 to TRBJ1-6; D perhaps matches TRBD1 (6 bases). CDR3 length: 15 residues. Germline CDR1 reads MNHEY; CDR2 reads SVGAGI. Deletions cut 5 bases from V and 3 bases from J, with 11 bases between. This chain's CDR3 is CASSRGRGYNSPLHF. The CDR3 DNA sequence: TGTGCCAGCAGTCGGGGCAGGGGCTATAATTCACCCCTCCACTTT.

The gene calls are TRBV14 and TRBJ2-3, with 12 bases aligning to TRBD1. Germline V lookup: CDR1 SGHDN, CDR2 FVKESK. V lost 0 bases to trimming and J lost 5 bases; unmatched junction nucleotides: 6. The CDR3 sequence is 17 residues long. In DNA, the CDR3 is TGTGCCAGCAGCCAAGATCGGTGGGACAGGGGGCGAGATACGCAGTATTTT. This translates into CASSQDRWDRGRDTQYF.

The rearrangement joins TRBV19 to TRBJ1-2; D may be TRBD1 (5 bases). The CDR3 has 13 amino acids. V dropped 6 bases and J dropped 8 bases, with 16 bases sitting between them. Per the germline V gene, CDR1 is LNHDA and CDR2 is SQIVND (reference sequence). The CDR3 is CASRKRGMEGYTF. In DNA form, the CDR3 reads TGTGCCAGTAGAAAACGGGGGATGGAAGGCTACACCTTC.

The genes are TRBV7-2 and TRBJ1-1; no firm D call. V lost 5 bases and J 3 bases, leaving 10 bases between the germline ends. CDR3 length: 13 amino acids. Germline V gene lookup returns CDR1 SGHTA and CDR2 FQGNSA. CDR3 residues: CASSVRQDTEAFF. Here the CDR3 DNA reads TGTGCCAGCAGCGTCCGGCAGGACACTGAAGCTTTCTTT.

In this sample, this clone turned up a few times. This rearrangement joins TRBV12-3 or TRBV12-4 to TRBJ2-1; D remains ambiguous. V was trimmed by 2 bases and J by 5 bases, leaving 7 bases between them. The CDR3 extends over 13 amino acids. The CDR3 region has the DNA TGTGCCAGCAGTTTAACCCGGGACAATGAGCAGTTCTTC. It codes for CASSLTRDNEQFF.